The rows below give T cell receptor beta chains drawn from one sample of a study of long-term antiretroviral therapy in people with HIV. Produced via immunoSEQ multiplex PCR; TCRdb's table is partial and in-frame only. The sample includes some 35,000 clones, 82% seen only once; the top ten take 5.5% to 7.5%. The sample in question was unsorted PBMCs, obtained 0.6 years after starting antiretroviral therapy. These receptors were obtained from a man between 18 and 35 years old with HIV. Each CDR3 is given with its conserved first and last residue. The D gene is left open where the match is weak. Not every row has a clone size; where given, it reads once, few, many or a size class.

V,size,D,J,CDR3,DNA
TRBV5-4,.,TRBD1,TRBJ1-1,CASSLQGATEAFF,TGTGCCAGCAGCTTACAGGGGGCCACTGAAGCTTTCTTT
TRBV5-1,.,TRBD1,TRBJ1-1,CASSLSGTEMNTEAFF,TGCGCCAGCAGCCTTTCCGGGACAGAGATGAACACTGAAGCTTTCTTT
TRBV7-9,.,.,TRBJ2-4,CASSLEGIQYF,TGTGCCAGCAGCTTAGAGGGTATTCAGTACTTC
TRBV28,.,.,TRBJ2-7,CASSFSRPPYEQYF,TGTGCCAGCAGTTTCTCCAGGCCCCCCTACGAGCAGTACTTC
TRBV4-3,once,.,TRBJ2-7,CASSQAVGSSYEQYF,TGCGCCAGCAGCCAAGCAGTAGGCAGCTCCTACGAGCAGTACTTC
TRBV27,.,.,TRBJ2-2,CASSPTATGELFF,TGTGCCAGCAGTCCTACAGCCACCGGGGAGCTGTTTTTT
TRBV21-1,.,.,TRBJ1-3,CASSKVGSYSGNTIYF,TGTGCCAGCAGCAAAGTGGGGAGCTACTCTGGAAACACCATATATTTT
TRBV2,.,TRBD1,TRBJ1-5,CASSTGTGNQPQHF,TGTGCCAGTTCCACTGGGACAGGAAATCAGCCCCAGCATTTT
TRBV10-3,.,TRBD2,TRBJ2-3,CATTSREGGTDTQYF,TGTGCCACCACTTCAAGGGAGGGTGGCACAGATACGCAGTATTTT
TRBV29-1,few,TRBD1,TRBJ1-1,CSVRQGDTEAFF,TGCAGCGTGAGACAGGGGGACACTGAAGCTTTCTTT
TRBV2,few,.,TRBJ1-5,CASSDRVYQPQHF,TGTGCCAGCAGTGACAGGGTTTACCAGCCCCAGCATTTT
TRBV7-9,few,.,TRBJ1-1,CASSLITGNTEAFF,TGTGCCAGCAGCCTGATAACAGGGAACACTGAAGCTTTCTTT
TRBV19,.,.,TRBJ2-7,CASSRGGEAYEQYF,TGTGCCAGTAGTAGAGGCGGGGAAGCCTACGAGCAGTACTTC
TRBV7-3,.,.,TRBJ1-3,CASSSTGSGNTIYF,TGTGCCAGCAGCTCGACAGGCTCTGGAAACACCATATATTTT
TRBV5-1,.,TRBD2,TRBJ2-2,CASSALGTSGTGELFF,TGCGCCAGCAGCGCCCTAGGGACTAGCGGCACCGGGGAGCTGTTTTTT
TRBV4-2,few,TRBD2,TRBJ2-7,CASSQSGLAGSYEQYF,TGTGCCAGCAGCCAGTCAGGACTAGCGGGGTCCTACGAGCAGTACTTC
TRBV30,once,TRBD1,TRBJ1-5,CAWSRQGTQPQHF,TGTGCCTGGAGCCGACAGGGGACTCAGCCCCAGCATTTT
TRBV19,.,TRBD1,TRBJ2-3,CASSMGQGADTQYF,TGTGCCAGTAGTATGGGACAGGGCGCAGATACGCAGTATTTT
TRBV29-1,.,.,TRBJ1-1,CSVLGARRGTEAFF,TGCAGCGTTCTCGGCGCGCGGAGGGGCACTGAAGCTTTCTTT
TRBV5-5,once,.,TRBJ2-7,CASSLGGTRYEQYF,TGTGCCAGCAGCTTGGGGGGGACTCGATACGAGCAGTACTTC
TRBV29-1,once,TRBD2,TRBJ2-3,CSVAGTSATDTQYF,TGCAGCGTTGCCGGGACTAGCGCCACAGATACGCAGTATTTT
TRBV2,once,.,TRBJ2-7,CASRAQGFSAYEQYF,TGTGCCAGCAGGGCTCAGGGTTTCTCCGCCTACGAGCAGTACTTC
TRBV7-6,once,.,TRBJ2-7,CASSLGVSGTYEQYF,TGTGCCAGCAGCCTAGGGGTTTCGGGAACCTACGAGCAGTACTTC
TRBV7-2,.,.,TRBJ1-5,CASSLGRVARPQPQHF,TGTGCCAGCAGCTTAGGACGGGTGGCCAGGCCTCAGCCCCAGCATTTT
TRBV7-2,.,TRBD2,TRBJ2-3,CASSLSGRLAGGDTQYF,TGTGCCAGCAGCTTATCGGGTAGGCTAGCGGGAGGAGATACGCAGTATTTT
TRBV6-1,.,.,TRBJ2-1,CASSAGLSYNEQFF,TGTGCCAGCAGTGCAGGTTTGTCCTACAATGAGCAGTTCTTC
TRBV19,.,.,TRBJ2-2,CASNSPYGGKNTGELFF,TGTGCCAGTAATTCGCCGTACGGCGGAAAGAACACCGGGGAGCTGTTTTTT
TRBV10-3,few,.,TRBJ2-7,CAISERDEQYF,TGTGCCATCAGCGAGAGGGACGAGCAGTACTTC
TRBV5-1,.,TRBD2,TRBJ2-5,CASSPSGTMETQYF,TGCGCCAGCAGCCCATCAGGGACTATGGAGACCCAGTACTTC
TRBV7-9,.,.,TRBJ2-2,CASSLSPLGAGELFF,TGTGCCAGCAGCTTAAGCCCACTCGGGGCCGGGGAGCTGTTTTTT
TRBV28,.,TRBD2,TRBJ2-3,CASSSWTSGSTDTQYF,TGTGCCAGCAGTTCCTGGACTAGCGGGAGCACAGATACGCAGTATTTT
TRBV7-9,.,.,TRBJ1-4,CASSFAGLNEKLFF,TGTGCCAGCAGCTTCGCGGGTCTTAATGAAAAACTGTTTTTT
TRBV9,.,.,TRBJ1-1,CASSPTTEMNTEAFF,TGTGCCAGCAGCCCGACGACAGAGATGAACACTGAAGCTTTCTTT
TRBV21-1,.,.,TRBJ2-7,CASPTGGDPFSSGSSYEQYF,TGTGCCAGTCCCACAGGGGGCGATCCCTTTTCTAGCGGGAGCTCCTACGAGCAGTACTTC
TRBV5-4,.,.,TRBJ2-7,CASSSRTVGEQYF,TGTGCCAGCAGCTCTAGGACAGTAGGGGAGCAGTACTTC
TRBV7-9,.,.,TRBJ2-5,CASSRPGGLETQYF,TGTGCCAGCAGCAGACCAGGGGGGTTAGAGACCCAGTACTTC
TRBV5-1,.,TRBD2,TRBJ2-3,CASSPGTSVTDTQYF,TGCGCCAGCAGCCCCGGGACTAGCGTCACAGATACGCAGTATTTT
TRBV18,.,.,TRBJ2-7,CASSRGYYEQYF,TGTGCCAGCTCACGGGGATACTACGAGCAGTACTTC
TRBV30,.,TRBD1,TRBJ2-5,CAWSQGARETQYF,TGTGCCTGGTCCCAGGGGGCGCGAGAGACCCAGTACTTC
TRBV7-9,once,TRBD2,TRBJ2-2,CASSHKREGSAGAGELFF,TGTGCCAGCAGCCATAAAAGGGAGGGGTCCGCCGGGGCCGGGGAGCTGTTTTTT
TRBV11-2,once,.,TRBJ2-7,CASSLAGQGIYEQYF,TGTGCCAGCAGCTTAGCAGGGCAGGGTATCTACGAGCAGTACTTC